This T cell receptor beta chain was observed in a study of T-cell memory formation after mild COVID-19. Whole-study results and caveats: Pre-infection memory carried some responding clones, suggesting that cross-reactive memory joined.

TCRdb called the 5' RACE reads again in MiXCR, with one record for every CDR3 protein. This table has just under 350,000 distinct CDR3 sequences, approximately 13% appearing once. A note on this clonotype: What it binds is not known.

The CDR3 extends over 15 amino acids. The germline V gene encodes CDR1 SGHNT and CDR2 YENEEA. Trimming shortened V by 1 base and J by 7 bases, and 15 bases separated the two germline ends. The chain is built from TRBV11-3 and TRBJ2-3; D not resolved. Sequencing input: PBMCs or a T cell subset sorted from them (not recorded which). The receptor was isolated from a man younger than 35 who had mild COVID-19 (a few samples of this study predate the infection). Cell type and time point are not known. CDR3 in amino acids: CASSLAHHSAYTQYF. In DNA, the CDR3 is TGTGCCAGCAGCTTAGCTCATCATAGTGCATATACGCAGTATTTT.